A single sample is the source of the 13 T cell receptor beta chains below, sequenced in a study of post-analysis software for immune sequencing data. Study observations and caveats: About 5 TRBV segments were more frequent in patients than controls; TRBV5-6, TRBV5-1 and TRBV20-1 belonged to this group.

No antigen has been identified for these receptors. Incorporated into the TCR beta cDNA libraries were unique molecular identifiers, which served to reduce PCR and sequencing biases. TCRdb processed the PCR reads anew with MiXCR; each CDR3 protein has one entry. This table holds some 690,000 distinct CDR3 sequences, 55% to 60% found once. The sequenced sample consisted of blood. These receptors came from a girl aged 2 to 9 with multiple sclerosis.

This clonotype was observed a single time. V and J are TRBV7-6 and TRBJ1-6; 7 positions match TRBD1. The junction had 7 bases not matched to a gene; V was cut back by 1 base and J by 7 bases. CDR1 SGHVS and CDR2 FNYEAQ come from the germline V gene. The CDR3 has 16 amino acids. CDR3 sequence: CASSLERSRGNSPLHF. The CDR3 region has the DNA TGTGCCAGCAGCTTAGAAAGGAGCAGGGGGAATTCACCCCTCCACTTT.

This chain uses TRBV5-1 with TRBJ2-7; 9 bases match TRBD1. Germline V gene data show CDR1 as SGHRS and CDR2 as YFSETQ. The CDR3 contains 17 residues. V was clipped by 1 base and J by 2 bases; unmatched bases: 10. DNA of the CDR3: TGCGCCAGCAGCTTGCCGACCGGGACAGGGATCACCTACGAGCAGTACTTC. It specifies CASSLPTGTGITYEQYF.

In its sample, this clonotype was seen a few times. CDR3 sequence (DNA): TGTGCCAGCAAAGTTCCTCCGGGACAGTCCGTTTCCTACGAGCAGTACTTC. Translating it yields CASKVPPGQSVSYEQYF. The chain recombines TRBV6-4 with TRBJ2-7, with 7 positions matching TRBD1. CDR3 length: 17 residues. V trimming: 7 bases; J trimming: 1 base; junction bases outside the gene matches: 16. CDR1 and CDR2 from the germline V gene are MRHNA and SNTAGT.

The chain couples TRBV7-2 to TRBJ2-7; weak D call: TRBD1 (5 bases). Germline V lookup: CDR1 SGHTA, CDR2 FQGNSA. Trimming left V 6 bases short and J 2 bases short, with 17 bases between. This CDR3 is built from 15 residues. CDR3 region: CASSLGVVSPYEQYF. The CDR3 coding sequence is TGTGCCAGCAGTCTAGGGGTTGTTAGCCCCTACGAGCAGTACTTC.

This clonotype was observed a single time. The J gene is TRBJ2-3, the V gene TRBV11-2; 12 nucleotides line up with TRBD2. V lost 4 bases to trimming and J lost 6 bases; unmatched junction nucleotides: 14. The CDR3 has 18 amino acids. Looked up from germline, CDR1 is SGHAT and CDR2 is FQNNGV. The DNA of the CDR3 is TGTGCCAGCAGCTCCTACTCTAGCGGGGGGGTCTTTTCGGATACGCAGTATTTT. This sequence encodes CASSSYSSGGVFSDTQYF.

CDR3 nucleotide sequence: TGTGCCAGCAGTTTACTGGGGGGGATTGGCTACACCTTC. This translates into CASSLLGGIGYTF. This rearrangement joins TRBV12-3 or TRBV12-4 to TRBJ1-2; possibly TRBD1 for D (5 bases). The CDR3 is made up of 13 amino acids. V was cut by 2 bases and J by 7 bases, with 11 bases left in between.

The rearrangement links TRBV7-9 to TRBJ2-1; D remains ambiguous. The germline V gene encodes CDR1 SEHNR and CDR2 FQNEAQ (reference sequence). V was shortened by 5 bases and J by 4 bases, with 15 bases between the two germline ends. The CDR3 length is 15 residues. The CDR3, as DNA: TGTGCCAGCAGCCAGCTACCCTCCCGTTACAATGAGCAGTTCTTC. It codes for CASSQLPSRYNEQFF.

This clonotype was detected only a few times. The chain has TRBV20-1 and TRBJ1-5, with D tentatively TRBD1 (6 bases). Trimming removed 0 bases at V and 3 bases at J, with 9 bases between. CDR1 is DFQATT and CDR2 is SNEGSKA in the germline V gene (reference sequence). This CDR3 contains 14 residues. CDR3 sequence: CSAREWTVNQPQHF. For the CDR3, the DNA is TGCAGTGCTAGAGAATGGACAGTCAATCAGCCCCAGCATTTT.

This clonotype was observed a handful of times. The chain links TRBV29-1 to TRBJ2-1; D gene uncertain. Between the trimmed V and J ends, which lost 2 bases and 5 bases, there was a span of 7 bases. CDR3 length: 12 residues. The germline V gene has CDR1 SQVTM and CDR2 ANQGSEA. CDR3 sequence (DNA): TGCAGCGTTGAAACCTTAAACAATGAGCAGTTCTTC. Protein: CSVETLNNEQFF.

This clonotype came up a few times. The chain employs TRBV12-3 or TRBV12-4 and TRBJ1-3; 7 bases map to TRBD1. This CDR3 is built from 15 residues. V lost 6 bases, J lost 8 bases, and 13 bases stayed unmatched. The CDR3: CASSGTAPSSYTIYF. In nucleotides, the CDR3 is TGTGCCAGCAGCGGGACAGCGCCATCATCCTACACCATATATTTT.

This chain links TRBV29-1 with TRBJ2-1, with D unresolved. Trimming stripped 3 bases from V and 1 base from J, with 7 bases between. CDR1 is SQVTM and CDR2 is ANQGSEA in the germline V gene. This CDR3 has 13 residues. The CDR3 protein is CSVEGDSYNEQFF. The CDR3 region has the DNA TGCAGCGTTGAGGGCGATTCCTACAATGAGCAGTTCTTC.

The gene calls are TRBV7-2 and TRBJ2-4; D may correspond to TRBD1 or TRBD2 (5 bases each). From germline, CDR1 is SGHTA and CDR2 FQGNSA. Trimming left V 5 bases short and J 11 bases short, with 22 bases between. This CDR3 has 15 amino acids. This CDR3 reads CASSQGSSGREVQYF. CDR3 bases: TGTGCCAGCAGCCAAGGTTCTTCGGGACGGGAAGTTCAGTACTTC.

The genes are TRBV3-1 and TRBJ1-1; D call uncertain. Germline CDR1 is LGHDT and CDR2 is YNNKEL (reference sequence). The CDR3 length is 17 residues. Trimming left V 0 bases short and J 3 bases short, with 17 bases between. The CDR3 region is CASSQEPLHGEDTEAFF. The CDR3 DNA follows: TGTGCCAGCAGCCAAGAGCCCCTACATGGGGAGGACACTGAAGCTTTCTTT. The variable domain in full, with the rest retrieved from reference TRBV3-1 and TRBJ1-1, is DTAVSQTPKYLVTQMGNDKSIKCEQNLGHDTMYWYKQDSKKFLKIMFSYNNKELIINETVPNRFSPKSPDKAHLNLHINSLELGDSAVYFCASSQEPLHGEDTEAFFGQGTRLTVV.